The 17 T cell receptor beta chains listed next were all sequenced from one sample in a study of T cells after yellow fever vaccination. TCRdb re-derived calls from the 5' RACE reads in MiXCR, one entry per CDR3 protein. The data contain roughly 500,000 distinct CDR3 sequences, 15% to 20% of them singletons. This specimen consisted of PBMCs, obtained 15 days after the yellow fever booster vaccination. These receptors were collected from a man aged 25-45 years who received the YFV17D yellow fever vaccine.

The chain links TRBV7-2 to TRBJ2-7, with TRBD2 as a possible D gene (5 bases). From germline, CDR1 is SGHTA and CDR2 FQGNSA. V lost 7 bases and J 0 bases, leaving 16 bases between the germline ends. This CDR3 region has 15 residues. CDR3 sequence: CASTLRRSDSYEQYF. In nucleotides, the CDR3 is TGTGCCAGCACCCTCCGCCGTAGCGACTCCTACGAGCAGTACTTC. Full variable domain (rest looked up from reference TRBV7-2 and TRBJ2-7): GAGVSQSPSNKVTEKGKDVELRCDPISGHTALYWYRQSLGQGLEFLIYFQGNSAPDKSGLPSDRFSAERTGGSVSTLTIQRTQQEDSAVYLCASTLRRSDSYEQYFGPGTRLTVT.

J is TRBJ2-5 and V is TRBV12-3 or TRBV12-4; maybe TRBD2 (7 bases). The CDR3 contains 14 residues. The ends were cut back, 7 bases at V and 3 bases at J, with 15 bases in the middle. The CDR3 nucleotides read TGTGCCAGCAAACTAAGCGGGACAAAAGAGACCCAGTACTTC. Translating it yields CASKLSGTKETQYF.

The rearrangement uses TRBV7-9 and TRBJ2-7, with D possibly matching TRBD1 (5 bases). Germline CDR1 reads SEHNR; CDR2 reads FQNEAQ (reference sequence). V was clipped by 5 bases and J by 3 bases, with 23 bases between them. This CDR3 is built from 17 residues. CDR3 residues: CASSPRGQYRFRYEQYF. The DNA of the CDR3 is TGTGCCAGCAGCCCCCGCGGACAATACAGGTTCCGCTACGAGCAGTACTTC.

This clonotype was counted between two and nine times. The V call is TRBV7-2, the J call TRBJ2-1, with TRBD1 identical over 7 bases. The CDR3 loop spans 15 amino acids. With 6 bases clipped from V and 5 bases from J, the junction kept 10 bases outside the gene matches. Germline CDR1 SGHTA, CDR2 FQGNSA. For the CDR3, the DNA is TGTGCCAGCAGGTCACGAGGGGGCCCTAACAATGAGCAGTTCTTC. Protein sequence: CASRSRGGPNNEQFF. The full variable domain, its missing parts supplied by reference TRBV7-2 and TRBJ2-1, is GAGVSQSPSNKVTEKGKDVELRCDPISGHTALYWYRQSLGQGLEFLIYFQGNSAPDKSGLPSDRFSAERTGGSVSTLTIQRTQQEDSAVYLCASRSRGGPNNEQFFGPGTRLTVL.

The chain recombines TRBV12-3 or TRBV12-4 with TRBJ2-5; 12 nucleotides agree with TRBD1. The CDR3 contains 15 residues. The trim removed 3 bases at V and 8 bases at J, leaving 7 bases unmatched. The CDR3 sequence is CASSLHGTGGDTQYF. DNA for the CDR3: TGTGCCAGCAGTTTGCACGGGACAGGGGGCGATACCCAGTACTTC.

This clonotype was observed a handful of times. The rearrangement joins TRBV5-1 to TRBJ2-3, with 7 bases that match TRBD2. From germline, CDR1 is SGHRS and CDR2 YFSETQ. The CDR3 runs to 17 residues. V was pared by 4 bases and J by 0 bases, with 11 bases of the junction left unmatched. CDR3 in DNA: TGCGCCAGCAGCGATTTCGGACTAGTGGGAAGCACAGATACGCAGTATTTT. This codes for CASSDFGLVGSTDTQYF.

This clonotype showed up just a few times. The CDR3 region is CASTPPGGETQYF. The CDR3 nucleotides are TGTGCCAGCACCCCACCGGGAGGCGAGACCCAGTACTTC. This sequence joins TRBV27 and TRBJ2-5, with 7 bases that match TRBD2. The germline gives CDR1 MNHEY, CDR2 SMNVEV (reference sequence). Trimming removed 7 bases from V and 5 bases from J; junction bases left unmatched: 7. This CDR3 comprises 13 residues.

The gene calls are TRBV7-2 and TRBJ2-4; tentative D call: TRBD2 (5 bases). The CDR3 sequence is 12 residues long. Germline V gene lookup returns CDR1 SGHTA and CDR2 FQGNSA. Trimming left V 2 bases short and J 8 bases short, with 7 bases between. CDR3 nucleotide sequence: TGTGCCAGCAGCTTAATGGGAGACATTCAGTACTTC. Amino acid sequence: CASSLMGDIQYF.

In its sample, this clonotype was seen a few times. The V call is TRBV12-3 or TRBV12-4, the J call TRBJ1-6; D is perhaps TRBD1 (5 bases). The CDR3 has 16 amino acids. With 2 bases removed from V and 7 bases from J, the gap between germline ends came to 15 bases. CDR3 protein: CASSLRRGIRNSPLHF. CDR3 nucleotides: TGTGCCAGCAGTTTAAGAAGGGGAATCCGGAATTCACCCCTCCACTTT.

Only a few counts were recorded for this clonotype. The genes are TRBV27 and TRBJ2-1; D gene uncertain. The V gene lost 2 bases and the J gene lost 8 bases, with 7 bases spanning the gap. Per the germline V gene, CDR1 is MNHEY and CDR2 is SMNVEV (reference sequence). CDR3 size: 12 residues. This CDR3 is CASSLRTDEQFF. The CDR3 DNA reads as TGTGCCAGCAGTTTAAGGACCGATGAGCAGTTCTTC.

CDR3 loop: CSAGRQPLTYEQYF. The CDR3 region has the DNA TGCAGTGCTGGACGACAGCCACTTACCTACGAGCAGTACTTC. The V and J genes are TRBV20-1 and TRBJ2-7, with D tentatively TRBD1 (5 bases). V lost 5 bases to trimming and J lost 2 bases, with 16 bases between them. The germline gives CDR1 DFQATT, CDR2 SNEGSKA (reference sequence). The CDR3 runs to 14 residues.

This clonotype has only a few counts. This sequence joins TRBV5-6 and TRBJ2-1; 10 bases line up with TRBD2. This CDR3 contains 17 residues. Germline CDR1 and CDR2: SGHDT and YYEEEE. Trimming at V came to 0 bases and at J to 3 bases, leaving 6 bases not matched to a gene. The CDR3 DNA follows: TGTGCCAGCAGCTTGGACAGCGGGAGGGCCTACTACAATGAGCAGTTCTTC. This encodes CASSLDSGRAYYNEQFF.

In this sample, this clonotype turned up many times. The genes are TRBV6-7 and TRBJ2-3; D uncertain. TRBV6-7 qualifies as an ORF whose function is uncertain. V was clipped by 4 bases and J by 6 bases, with 11 bases between them. This CDR3 region has 13 residues. The CDR3 bases are TGTGCCAGCAGTTCGGGCCATAGGGATACGCAGTATTTT. Translated: CASSSGHRDTQYF.

Only a few counts were recorded for this clonotype. The chain joins TRBV12-3 or TRBV12-4 to TRBJ2-5, with TRBD2 matching over 7 bases. The CDR3 covers 11 residues. The V and J ends lost 6 bases and 5 bases, in that order; junction bases with no gene match: 0. The CDR3 sequence is CASRLAETQYF. CDR3 nucleotide sequence: TGTGCCAGCAGACTAGCGGAGACCCAGTACTTC.

The chain is built from TRBV11-2 and TRBJ2-5; D unclear. Trimming shortened V by 5 bases and J by 2 bases, and 18 bases separated the two germline ends. The germline V gene has CDR1 SGHAT and CDR2 FQNNGV. This CDR3 is 16 amino acids long. CDR3 protein: CASSPPDFAAQETQYF. DNA of the CDR3: TGTGCCAGCAGCCCTCCCGACTTTGCTGCGCAAGAGACCCAGTACTTC. Full variable domain (rest looked up from reference TRBV11-2 and TRBJ2-5): EAGVAQSPRYKIIEKRQSVAFWCNPISGHATLYWYQQILGQGPKLLIQFQNNGVVDDSQLPKDRFSAERLKGVDSTLKIQPAKLEDSAVYLCASSPPDFAAQETQYFGPGTRLLVL.

There are a few counts of this clonotype. The V gene is TRBV9, the J gene TRBJ2-6; D is undetermined. The germline V gene encodes CDR1 SGDLS and CDR2 YYNGEE. CDR3 length: 15 amino acids. The germline V and J ends were trimmed by 4 bases and 0 bases, with 8 bases remaining between them. The DNA for the CDR3 is TGTGCCAGCAGCTCAACCTCCTCTGGGGCCAACGTCCTGACTTTC. It is translated as CASSSTSSGANVLTF. Together with reference TRBV9 and TRBJ2-6, the CDR3 gives the full variable domain: DSGVTQTPKHLITATGQRVTLRCSPRSGDLSVYWYQQSLDQGLQFLIQYYNGEERAKGNILERFSAQQFPDLHSELNLSSLELGDSALYFCASSSTSSGANVLTFGAGSRLTVL.

The chain is built from TRBV23-1 and TRBJ2-5; D is perhaps TRBD2 (5 bases). TRBV23-1 is reported as an ORF; its role is uncertain. The CDR3 sequence is 16 residues long. With 4 bases removed from V and 0 bases from J, the gap between germline ends came to 15 bases. The CDR3 DNA follows: TGCGCCAGCAGTCGTATCACCAGACTAAACCAAGAGACCCAGTACTTC. Its translation: CASSRITRLNQETQYF.